A single sample gave rise to the 7 T cell receptor beta chains below, sequenced in a study of technical replicates of blood from several donors. Repertoires were generated with immunoSEQ multiplex PCR, while TCRdb's copy carries only in-frame clones and drops some. The repertoire holds some 82,000 clones, with roughly 93% as singletons. Source material: T cells isolated from PBMCs. The receptors derive from a human donor in good health.

The gene calls are TRBV5-1 and TRBJ1-2, with D tentatively TRBD1 (6 bases). The CDR3 has 17 residues. Trimming removed 0 bases from V and 1 base from J, with 16 bases in between. Germline V CDR1 and CDR2: SGHRS, YFSETQ. The CDR3 spells CASSLAPSGVYNYGYTF. Written as DNA, the CDR3 is TGCGCCAGCAGCTTGGCTCCCTCAGGGGTTTATAACTATGGCTACACCTTC.

The V and J genes are TRBV10-3 and TRBJ2-5; D gene uncertain. Germline V CDR1 and CDR2: ENHRY, SYGVKD. V lost 4 bases and J lost 4, with 7 bases in between. CDR3 size: 12 residues. CDR3 loop: CAISAGVETQYF. The DNA of the CDR3 is TGTGCCATCAGTGCAGGTGTAGAGACCCAGTACTTC.

The gene calls are TRBV10-3 and TRBJ1-1; no definite D call. Germline V gene sequence: CDR1 ENHRY, CDR2 SYGVKD. The CDR3 sequence is 13 residues long. Trimming took 6 bases from V and 3 from J, leaving 11 bases between them. The CDR3 bases are TGTGCCATCAGGATGCAAGCGGACACTGAAGCTTTCTTT. The encoded protein is CAIRMQADTEAFF.

CDR3 sequence: CASSFAGDNYEQYF. In DNA, the CDR3 is TGTGCCAGCAGTTTCGCAGGGGACAACTACGAGCAGTACTTC. The rearrangement links TRBV27 to TRBJ2-7, with a tentative D call TRBD1 (6 bases). The germline CDR1 and CDR2 sequences are MNHEY and SMNVEV (reference sequence). The CDR3 is 14 amino acids. V lost 3 bases to trimming and J lost 3 bases, with 12 bases between them.

V usage is TRBV4-1 and J usage is TRBJ2-7, with 9 bases that match TRBD2. This CDR3 is 17 amino acids long. V lost 3 bases to trimming and J lost 0 bases; unmatched junction nucleotides: 9. The germline gives CDR1 MGHRA, CDR2 YSYEKL. The CDR3 sequence: CASSQTLTSGPSYEQYF. The CDR3 DNA sequence: TGCGCCAGCAGCCAGACGCTAACTAGCGGGCCCTCCTACGAGCAGTACTTC.

The chain has TRBV19 and TRBJ2-4; 11 bases map to TRBD2. In germline, CDR1 is LNHDA, CDR2 SQIVND (reference sequence). The CDR3 length is 15 residues. V gave up 10 bases and J gave up 6 bases; unmatched junction bases: 11. The CDR3 nucleotides read TGTGCCACTACGGTTGGAACTAGCGGGAGAAACATTCAGTACTTC. Amino acid sequence: CATTVGTSGRNIQYF. The variable domain in full, completed from reference TRBV19 and TRBJ2-4, reads DGGITQSPKYLFRKEGQNVTLSCEQNLNHDAMYWYRQDPGQGLRLIYYSQIVNDFQKGDIAEGYSVSREKKESFPLTVTSAQKNPTAFYLCATTVGTSGRNIQYFGAGTRLSVL.

This clone showed up just once. The V gene is TRBV6-5, the J gene TRBJ1-1; a possible D gene is TRBD1 (6 bases). Germline V gene lookup returns CDR1 MNHEY and CDR2 SVGAGI. V shed 5 bases and J shed 1 base, with 14 bases lying between them. The CDR3 length is 15 residues. The CDR3 sequence: CASSPTGLRNTEAFF. The CDR3 DNA is TGTGCCAGCAGTCCCACAGGGCTGAGGAACACTGAAGCTTTCTTT.